A selection of T cell receptor beta chains follows, all from one sample in a study of T cell repertoires in cytomegalovirus infection. These TCRs are of unknown antigen specificity. One entry per CDR3 protein results from TCRdb running MiXCR on the reads. Of approximately 50,000 distinct CDR3 sequences detected, around 20% appear once; the ten largest clones hold under 75%. This specimen consisted of CD8+ T cells from cultured PBMCs, obtained from culture after CMV antigen stimulation. These receptors originate from a human donor in good health (CMV status not recorded). Some clones in this sample may be carry-over from other donors' samples. Each CDR3 is given without its conserved first and last residue. The order of the fields is clone size, V gene, J gene, CDR3 protein. Only part of the rows carry a size: once, few, many, or a class if the clone is expanded.

few	TRBV6-2/TRBV6-3	TRBJ2-7	ASSRGGYEQY
.	TRBV6-5	TRBJ1-1	ASSSWTEAF
few	TRBV4-3	TRBJ2-1	ASSPGRYNEQF
.	TRBV24-1	TRBJ2-2	ATSGDTRGELF
.	TRBV7-9	TRBJ2-2	ASATGENTGELF
.	TRBV7-2	TRBJ2-3	ASSLVPVFTDTQY
.	TRBV4-1	TRBJ2-1	ASSHSAGAYNEQF
few	TRBV7-2	TRBJ2-1	ASSDRDYYNEQF
.	TRBV29-1	TRBJ2-7	SVAGTGVNEQY
.	TRBV9	TRBJ2-7	TSSPSGGREQY
.	TRBV7-8	TRBJ1-4	ASSLQATNEKLF
.	TRBV7-9	TRBJ2-7	ASSTTTDSYEQY
few	TRBV18	TRBJ2-1	ASSPQGYYNEQF
.	TRBV15	TRBJ2-7	ATSRDSGGRESDYEQY
few	TRBV7-9	TRBJ2-7	ASSLSTSGVNEQY
few	TRBV27	TRBJ2-7	ASSRAGAGEQY
.	TRBV14	TRBJ2-2	ASSQIAGANTGELF
many	TRBV27	TRBJ1-4	ASSLSVAFNEKLF